The 13 T cell receptor beta chains in this list originate from one sample, sequenced in a study of OX40 agonist ivuxolimab in advanced cancers. Clones were sequenced by immunoSEQ multiplex PCR, and TCRdb holds only the in-frame ones, with some missing. In the table there are fewer than 100,000 clones, just under 85% of which are singletons. Sample: CD4+ or CD8+ T cells sorted from blood, taken in a trial of the OX40 agonist ivuxolimab. All receptors come from an adult with an advanced solid tumor such as melanoma, head and neck, liver or kidney cancer.

The chain uses TRBV7-3 and TRBJ2-3; the match to TRBD1 covers 11 bases. The V segment lost 4 bases and the J segment 4 bases; nucleotides outside the gene matches: 4. CDR3 length equals 15 residues. The V gene's germline CDR1 is SGHTA and CDR2 FQGTGA. The CDR3 is CASSSPGQGADTQYF. DNA of the CDR3: TGTGCCAGCAGCTCACCGGGACAGGGGGCAGATACGCAGTATTTT.

The chain carries TRBV19 and TRBJ2-7; D is perhaps TRBD2 (6 bases). The CDR3 is 15 amino acids. The V end lost 6 bases, the J end lost 7 bases, and 22 bases lay between the germline ends. The V gene's germline CDR1 is LNHDA and CDR2 SQIVND (reference sequence). CDR3 DNA sequence: TGTGCCAGTAGGAAACTAGCTGCTCCGGGCGGGGAGCAGTACTTC. It is translated as CASRKLAAPGGEQYF.

The rearrangement links TRBV5-1 to TRBJ2-2, with TRBD2 identical over 7 bases. CDR3 length: 13 residues. With V trimmed by 4 bases and J by 8 bases, 5 bases remained unmatched. CDR1 and CDR2 (germline): SGHRS, YFSETQ. The DNA of the CDR3 is TGCGCCAGCAGCGTGCGGGAGCTTGGGGAGCTGTTTTTT. It is translated as CASSVRELGELFF.

The count of this clone is one. The V call is TRBV5-6, the J call TRBJ2-3; tentative D call: TRBD1 (6 bases). Germline-derived CDR1 and CDR2 are SGHDT and YYEEEE. V lost 6 bases and J 1 base, leaving 12 bases between the germline ends. This CDR3 is 14 amino acids long. This CDR3 is CASTLTGRTDTQYF. The CDR3 DNA is TGTGCCAGCACCCTGACAGGACGCACAGATACGCAGTATTTT.

A single count supports this clone. The chain carries TRBV6-5 and TRBJ1-4, with a tentative D call TRBD1 (6 bases). The CDR3 extends over 15 amino acids. V lost 0 bases to trimming and J lost 8 bases, with 13 bases between them. Germline values: CDR1 MNHEY, CDR2 SVGAGI. CDR3: CASSYSSGAGEKLFF. The CDR3, as DNA: TGTGCCAGCAGTTACTCGTCGGGGGCTGGGGAAAAACTGTTTTTT.

V is TRBV7-3 and J is TRBJ1-2, with a possible D match to TRBD1 (5 bases). V was cut by 5 bases and J by 10 bases, with 17 bases left in between. The CDR3 is 13 residues long. Looked up from germline, CDR1 is SGHTA and CDR2 is FQGTGA. CDR3: CASSRAGTQDYTF. The CDR3 DNA follows: TGTGCCAGCAGCCGAGCCGGGACCCAGGACTACACCTTC.

There are a few counts of this clone. V usage is TRBV28 and J usage is TRBJ1-6; 8 positions agree with TRBD1. J lost 5 bases, V lost 3 bases, and 0 bases had no gene match. CDR1 and CDR2 from the germline V gene are MDHEN and SYDVKM. The CDR3 is 14 residues long. CDR3 loop: CASSLGQDNSPLHF. Here the CDR3 DNA reads TGTGCCAGCAGTTTGGGACAGGATAATTCACCCCTCCACTTT.

V gene TRBV2 combines with J gene TRBJ2-7; D may be TRBD1 (6 bases). Germline assignment: CDR1 SNHLY and CDR2 FYNNEI. CDR3 length: 16 residues. V lost 7 bases and J 0 bases, leaving 19 bases between the germline ends. The CDR3, as DNA: TGTGCCAGCACCTCAATAGGACAGCGGAGCTCCTACGAGCAGTACTTC. Translated, it gives CASTSIGQRSSYEQYF. Filled out from reference TRBV2 and TRBJ2-7, the complete variable domain reads EPEVTQTPSHQVTQMGQEVILRCVPISNHLYFYWYRQILGQKVEFLVSFYNNEISEKSEIFDDQFSVERPDGSNFTLKIRSTKLEDSAMYFCASTSIGQRSSYEQYFGPGTRLTVT.

This clone has only one observation. V gene TRBV6-1 combines with J gene TRBJ1-2; D is perhaps TRBD1 (5 bases). The CDR3 loop spans 14 amino acids. CDR1 and CDR2 (germline): MNHNS, SASEGT. Trimming cost V 0 bases and J 5 bases, with 10 bases left between them. CDR3 amino acids: CASSEAGEGYGYTF. CDR3 nucleotide sequence: TGTGCCAGCAGTGAAGCAGGGGAGGGGTATGGCTACACCTTC.

This chain uses TRBV19 with TRBJ1-1, with 8 bases lining up with TRBD1. Trimming cost V 7 bases and J 0 bases; bases outside gene matches: 4. Germline V gene sequence: CDR1 LNHDA, CDR2 SQIVND (reference sequence). The CDR3 is 14 residues long. As DNA, the CDR3 is TGTGCCAGTACCCAGGGGGCAGTGAACACTGAAGCTTTCTTT. Translating it yields CASTQGAVNTEAFF.

Only one count was recorded for this clone. The junction departs from germline at one end; a sequencing error may be responsible. Different DNA sequences within this sample yield the same CDR3. J is TRBJ2-4 and V is TRBV28; the D gene is possibly TRBD2 (5 bases). In germline, CDR1 is MDHEN, CDR2 SYDVKM. CDR3 size: 15 residues. The DNA of the CDR3 is TGTGCCAGCAGTTTATTCGGGATTGCCAAAAACATTCAGTATTTC. As protein: CASSLFGIAKNIQYF.

The chain links TRBV14 to TRBJ1-6; D gene uncertain. Between the trimmed V and J ends, which lost 1 base and 7 bases, there was a span of 5 bases. CDR3 length: 13 residues. Germline V gene data show CDR1 as SGHDN and CDR2 as FVKESK. The CDR3: CASSQVLNSPLHF. CDR3 DNA sequence: TGTGCCAGCAGCCAAGTCCTGAATTCACCCCTCCACTTT.

This clone was recorded only once. The chain joins TRBV21-1 to TRBJ2-7; the table assigns TRBD2, which was not confirmed against the DNA. TRBV21-1 is deemed a pseudogene. The CDR3 spans 13 residues. The CDR3 nucleotides read TGTGCCAGCAGCAGGAAGCGGGTCTACGAGCAGTACTTC. Translating gives CASSRKRVYEQYF.